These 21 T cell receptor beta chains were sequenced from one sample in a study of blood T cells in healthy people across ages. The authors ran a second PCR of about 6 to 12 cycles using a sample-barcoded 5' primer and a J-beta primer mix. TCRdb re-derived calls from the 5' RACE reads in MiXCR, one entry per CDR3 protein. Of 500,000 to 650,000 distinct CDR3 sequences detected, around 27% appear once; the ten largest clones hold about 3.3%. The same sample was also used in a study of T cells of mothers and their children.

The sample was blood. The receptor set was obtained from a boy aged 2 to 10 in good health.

The CDR3 sequence is CASSYSPSDEQFF. CDR3 DNA: TGTGCCAGCAGTTACTCCCCTTCAGATGAGCAGTTCTTC. The V and J genes are TRBV6-5 and TRBJ2-1; D ambiguous. CDR1 MNHEY and CDR2 SVGAGI come from the germline V gene. CDR3 size: 13 residues. The V end lost 0 bases, the J end lost 8 bases, and 8 bases lay between the germline ends.

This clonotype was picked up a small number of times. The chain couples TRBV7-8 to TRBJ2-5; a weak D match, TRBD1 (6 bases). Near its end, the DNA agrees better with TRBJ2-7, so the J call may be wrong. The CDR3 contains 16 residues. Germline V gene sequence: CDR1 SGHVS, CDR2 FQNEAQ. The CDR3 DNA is TGTGCCAGCAGCTTAGCCTCGGGGCAGGGGTCGAACGAGCAGTACTTC. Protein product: CASSLASGQGSNEQYF.

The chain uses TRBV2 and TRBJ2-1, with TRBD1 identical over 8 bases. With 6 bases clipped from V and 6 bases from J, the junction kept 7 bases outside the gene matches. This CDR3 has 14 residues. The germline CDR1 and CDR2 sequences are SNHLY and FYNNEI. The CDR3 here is CASRDREDLNEQFF. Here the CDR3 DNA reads TGTGCCAGCAGGGACAGGGAGGACCTCAATGAGCAGTTCTTC.

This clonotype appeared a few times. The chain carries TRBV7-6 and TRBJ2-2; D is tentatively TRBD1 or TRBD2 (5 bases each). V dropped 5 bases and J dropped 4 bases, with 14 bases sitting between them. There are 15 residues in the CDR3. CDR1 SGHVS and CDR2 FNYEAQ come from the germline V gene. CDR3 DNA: TGTGCCAGCAGCCTTTCGGGACGGACCACCGGGGAGCTGTTTTTT. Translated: CASSLSGRTTGELFF.

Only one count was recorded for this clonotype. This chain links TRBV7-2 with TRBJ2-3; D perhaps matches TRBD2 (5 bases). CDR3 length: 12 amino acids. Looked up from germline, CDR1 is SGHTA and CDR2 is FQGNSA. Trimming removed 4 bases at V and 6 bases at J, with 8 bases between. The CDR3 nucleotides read TGTGCCAGCAGCTGGACTCCGGATACGCAGTATTTT. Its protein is CASSWTPDTQYF. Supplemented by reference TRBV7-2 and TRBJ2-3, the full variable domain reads GAGVSQSPSNKVTEKGKDVELRCDPISGHTALYWYRQSLGQGLEFLIYFQGNSAPDKSGLPSDRFSAERTGGSVSTLTIQRTQQEDSAVYLCASSWTPDTQYFGPGTRLTVL.

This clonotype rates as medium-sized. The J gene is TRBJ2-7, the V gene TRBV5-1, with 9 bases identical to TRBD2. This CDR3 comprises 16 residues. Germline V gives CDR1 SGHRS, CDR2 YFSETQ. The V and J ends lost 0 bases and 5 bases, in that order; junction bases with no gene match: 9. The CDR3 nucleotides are TGCGCCAGCAGCTTGGTCAGCGGGAGGATCTTAGACGAGCAGTACTTC. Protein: CASSLVSGRILDEQYF.

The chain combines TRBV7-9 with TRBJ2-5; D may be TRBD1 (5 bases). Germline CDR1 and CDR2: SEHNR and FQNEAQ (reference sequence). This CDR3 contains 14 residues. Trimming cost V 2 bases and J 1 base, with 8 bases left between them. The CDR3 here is CASSLITGQETQYF. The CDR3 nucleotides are TGTGCCAGCAGCTTAATAACAGGCCAAGAGACCCAGTACTTC.

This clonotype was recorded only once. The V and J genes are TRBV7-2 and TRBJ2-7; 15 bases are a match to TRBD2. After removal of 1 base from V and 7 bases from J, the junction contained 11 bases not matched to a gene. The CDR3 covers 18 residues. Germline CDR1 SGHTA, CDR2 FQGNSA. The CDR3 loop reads CASSLEGLAGGPLREQYF. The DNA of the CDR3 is TGTGCCAGCAGCTTAGAGGGACTAGCGGGGGGCCCCCTTAGGGAGCAGTACTTC.

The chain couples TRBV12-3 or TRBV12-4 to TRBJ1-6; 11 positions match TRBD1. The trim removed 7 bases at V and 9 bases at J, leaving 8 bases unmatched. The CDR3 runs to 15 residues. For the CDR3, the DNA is TGTGCCAGCAAAGAACGGACAGGGGGCGGTTCACCCCTCCACTTT. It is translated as CASKERTGGGSPLHF.

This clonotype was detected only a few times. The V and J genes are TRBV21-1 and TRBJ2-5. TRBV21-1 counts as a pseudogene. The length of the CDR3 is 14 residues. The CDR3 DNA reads TGTGCCAGCAGCAAAGGTCGGTCTTCGGAGACCCAGTACTTC. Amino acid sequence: CASSKGRSSETQYF.

As DNA, the CDR3 is TGTGCCAGCAGCCGAGAGGGCGGCAATGAGCAGTTCTTC. Amino acid sequence: CASSREGGNEQFF. J is TRBJ2-1 and V is TRBV7-9; a weak D match, TRBD2 (5 bases). CDR3 size: 13 residues. Germline assignment: CDR1 SEHNR and CDR2 FQNEAQ (reference sequence). V was shortened by 5 bases and J by 6 bases, with 11 bases between the two germline ends.

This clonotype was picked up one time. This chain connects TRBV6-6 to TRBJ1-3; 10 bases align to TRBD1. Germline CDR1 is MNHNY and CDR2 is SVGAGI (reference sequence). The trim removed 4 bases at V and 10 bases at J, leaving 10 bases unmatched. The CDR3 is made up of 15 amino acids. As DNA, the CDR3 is TGTGCCAGCAGTTTAACGGGACAGGGGTTACCGACCATATATTTT. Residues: CASSLTGQGLPTIYF.

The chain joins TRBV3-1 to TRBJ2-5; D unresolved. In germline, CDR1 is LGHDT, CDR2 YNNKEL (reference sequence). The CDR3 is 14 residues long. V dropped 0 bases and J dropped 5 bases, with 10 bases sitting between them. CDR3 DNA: TGTGCCAGCAGCCAAGATCCAGGTCGGGAGACCCAGTACTTC. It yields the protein CASSQDPGRETQYF.

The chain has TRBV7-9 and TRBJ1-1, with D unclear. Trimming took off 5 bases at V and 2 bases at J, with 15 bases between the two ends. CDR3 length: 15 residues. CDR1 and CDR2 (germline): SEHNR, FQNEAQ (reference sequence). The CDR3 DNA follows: TGTGCCAGCAGCCCTGCCCTTGGGATCAACACTGAAGCTTTCTTT. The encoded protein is CASSPALGINTEAFF.

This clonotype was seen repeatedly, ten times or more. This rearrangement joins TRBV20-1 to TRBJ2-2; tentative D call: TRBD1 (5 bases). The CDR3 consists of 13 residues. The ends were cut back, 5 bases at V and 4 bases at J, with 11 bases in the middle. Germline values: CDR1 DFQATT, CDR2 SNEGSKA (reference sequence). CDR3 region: CSAWATGTGELFF. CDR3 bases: TGCAGTGCTTGGGCCACAGGCACCGGGGAGCTGTTTTTT.

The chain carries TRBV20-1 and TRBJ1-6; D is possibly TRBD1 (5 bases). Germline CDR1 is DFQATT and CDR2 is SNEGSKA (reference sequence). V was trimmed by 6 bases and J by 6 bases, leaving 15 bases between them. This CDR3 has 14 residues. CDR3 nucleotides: TGCAGTGCCCCCAGTCCAGGGAGTAATTCACCCCTCCACTTT. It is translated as CSAPSPGSNSPLHF.

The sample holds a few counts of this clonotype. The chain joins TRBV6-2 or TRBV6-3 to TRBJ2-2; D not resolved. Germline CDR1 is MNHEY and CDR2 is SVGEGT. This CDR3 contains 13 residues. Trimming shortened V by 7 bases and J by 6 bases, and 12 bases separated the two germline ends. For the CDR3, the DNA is TGTGCCAGCAAGGGTGTGGGCCCCGGGGAGCTGTTTTTT. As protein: CASKGVGPGELFF.

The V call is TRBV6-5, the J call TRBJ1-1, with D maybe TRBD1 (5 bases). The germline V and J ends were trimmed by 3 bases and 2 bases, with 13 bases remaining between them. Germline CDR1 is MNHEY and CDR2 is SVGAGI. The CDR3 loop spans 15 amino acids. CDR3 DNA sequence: TGTGCCAGCAGTTATCAGACAGCGTTCAACACTGAAGCTTTCTTT. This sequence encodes CASSYQTAFNTEAFF.

CDR3 coding DNA: TGCGCCAGCAGCTTGGACCCCTCGACAGTGAACACTGAAGCTTTCTTT. Translation gives CASSLDPSTVNTEAFF. The rearrangement joins TRBV5-1 to TRBJ1-1, with a weak D call TRBD1 (5 bases). The CDR3 extends over 16 amino acids. The V end was cut by 0 bases, the J end by 0 bases, with 12 bases between. Germline loops: CDR1 SGHRS, CDR2 YFSETQ.

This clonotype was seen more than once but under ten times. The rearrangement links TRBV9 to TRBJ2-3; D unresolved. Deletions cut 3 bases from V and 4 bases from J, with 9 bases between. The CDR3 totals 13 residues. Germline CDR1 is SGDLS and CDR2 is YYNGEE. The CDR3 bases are TGTGCCAGCAGCGAAAAGCCCGCAGATACGCAGTATTTT. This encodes CASSEKPADTQYF. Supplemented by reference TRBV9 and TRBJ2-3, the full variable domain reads DSGVTQTPKHLITATGQRVTLRCSPRSGDLSVYWYQQSLDQGLQFLIQYYNGEERAKGNILERFSAQQFPDLHSELNLSSLELGDSALYFCASSEKPADTQYFGPGTRLTVL.

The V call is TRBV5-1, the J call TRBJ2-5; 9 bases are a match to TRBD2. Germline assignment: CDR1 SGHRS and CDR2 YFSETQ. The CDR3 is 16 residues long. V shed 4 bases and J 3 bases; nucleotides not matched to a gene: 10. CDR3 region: CASSPERGDYEETQYF. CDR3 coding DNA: TGCGCCAGCAGCCCGGAGCGGGGGGACTACGAAGAGACCCAGTACTTC.